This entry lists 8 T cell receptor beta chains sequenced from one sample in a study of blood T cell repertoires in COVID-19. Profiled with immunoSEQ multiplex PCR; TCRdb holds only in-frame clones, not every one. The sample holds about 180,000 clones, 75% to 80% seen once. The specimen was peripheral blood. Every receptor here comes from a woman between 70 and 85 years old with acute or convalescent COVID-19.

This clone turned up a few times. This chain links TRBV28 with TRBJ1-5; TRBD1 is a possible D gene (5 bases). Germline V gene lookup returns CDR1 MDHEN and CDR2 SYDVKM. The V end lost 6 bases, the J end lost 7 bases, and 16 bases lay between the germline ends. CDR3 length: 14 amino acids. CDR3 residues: CASRSGAGVQPQHF. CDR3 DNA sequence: TGTGCCAGCAGGTCCGGGGCGGGGGTCCAGCCCCAGCATTTT.

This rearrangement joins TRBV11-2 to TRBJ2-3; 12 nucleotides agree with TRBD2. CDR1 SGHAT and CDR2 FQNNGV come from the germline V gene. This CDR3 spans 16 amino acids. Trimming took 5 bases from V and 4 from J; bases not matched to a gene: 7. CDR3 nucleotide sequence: TGTGCCAGCAGCCCTCTAGCGGGAGGGGGGGCAGATACGCAGTATTTT. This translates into CASSPLAGGGADTQYF.

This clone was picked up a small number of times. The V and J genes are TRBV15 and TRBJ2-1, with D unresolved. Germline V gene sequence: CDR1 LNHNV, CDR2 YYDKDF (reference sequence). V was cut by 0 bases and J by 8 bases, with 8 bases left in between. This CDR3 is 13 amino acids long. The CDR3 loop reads CATSRDYPYEQFF. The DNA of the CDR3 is TGTGCCACCAGCAGAGATTATCCCTATGAGCAGTTCTTC.

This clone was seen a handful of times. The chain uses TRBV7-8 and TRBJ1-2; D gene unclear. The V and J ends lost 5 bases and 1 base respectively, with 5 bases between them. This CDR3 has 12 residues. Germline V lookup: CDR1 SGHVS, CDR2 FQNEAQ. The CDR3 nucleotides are TGTGCCAGCAGCGACAATAACTATGGCTACACCTTC. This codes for CASSDNNYGYTF.

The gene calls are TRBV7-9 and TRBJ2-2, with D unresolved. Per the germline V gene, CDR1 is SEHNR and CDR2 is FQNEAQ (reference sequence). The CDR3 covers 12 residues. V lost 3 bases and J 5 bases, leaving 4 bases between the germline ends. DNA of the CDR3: TGTGCCAGCAGCTTTGAGACCGGGGAGCTGTTTTTT. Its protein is CASSFETGELFF. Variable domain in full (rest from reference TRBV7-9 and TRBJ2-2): DTGVSQNPRHKITKRGQNVTFRCDPISEHNRLYWYRQTLGQGPEFLTYFQNEAQLEKSRLLSDRFSAERPKGSFSTLEIQRTEQGDSAMYLCASSFETGELFFGEGSRLTVL.

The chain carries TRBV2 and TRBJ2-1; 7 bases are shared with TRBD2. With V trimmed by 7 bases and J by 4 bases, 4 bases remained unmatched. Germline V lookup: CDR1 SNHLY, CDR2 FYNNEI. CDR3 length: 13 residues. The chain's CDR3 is CASKLATYNEQFF. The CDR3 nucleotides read TGTGCCAGCAAACTAGCGACTTACAATGAGCAGTTCTTC.

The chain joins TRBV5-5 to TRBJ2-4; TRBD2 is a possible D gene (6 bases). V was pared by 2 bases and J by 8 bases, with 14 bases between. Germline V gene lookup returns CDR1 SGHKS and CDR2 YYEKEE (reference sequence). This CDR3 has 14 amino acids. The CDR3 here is CASSFFTTGDIQYF. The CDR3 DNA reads TGTGCCAGCAGCTTTTTTACGACGGGGGACATTCAGTACTTC.

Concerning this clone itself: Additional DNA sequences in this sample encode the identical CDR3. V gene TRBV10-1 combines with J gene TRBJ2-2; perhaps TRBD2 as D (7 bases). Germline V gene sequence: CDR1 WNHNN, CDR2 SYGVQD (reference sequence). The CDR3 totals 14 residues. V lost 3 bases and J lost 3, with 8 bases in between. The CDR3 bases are TGCGCCAGCAGTGAAGGGGGGGACACCGGGGAGCTGTTTTTT. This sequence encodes CASSEGGDTGELFF.